This paragraph reports one TCR beta chain. Antigen: not known. Vbeta (60) and Jbeta (13) primers were used in the PCR. TCRdb's table, derived via immunoSEQ multiplex PCR, lists solely in-frame clones and lacks some. The sample has about 170,000 clones; approximately 85% are singletons. The sample belongs to a study of cytomegalovirus exposure and HLA in healthy donors. Overall study findings and caveats: Cytomegalovirus association was listed for 164 TCR beta chains. In a later analysis, most CMV-associated TCR beta chains appeared HLA-restricted. Both high specificity and high sensitivity reportedly marked the classifier's diagnosis of cytomegalovirus status. Later work showed greater clonal expansion in HLA-associated TCR beta chains than in equally common others.

V was shortened by 4 bases and J by 3 bases, with 16 bases between the two germline ends. The CDR3 runs 17 residues. This chain joins TRBV23-1 and TRBJ1-6; no clear D. TRBV23-1 is marked as an open reading frame, function uncertain. Sequenced material: PBMCs. The clonotype comes from a man in his late teens or twenties in good health and CMV-seropositive. CDR3 sequence (DNA): TGCGCCAGCAGTCCAAATCCAGGTCGCTACTATAATTCACCCCTCCACTTT. This codes for CASSPNPGRYYNSPLHF.